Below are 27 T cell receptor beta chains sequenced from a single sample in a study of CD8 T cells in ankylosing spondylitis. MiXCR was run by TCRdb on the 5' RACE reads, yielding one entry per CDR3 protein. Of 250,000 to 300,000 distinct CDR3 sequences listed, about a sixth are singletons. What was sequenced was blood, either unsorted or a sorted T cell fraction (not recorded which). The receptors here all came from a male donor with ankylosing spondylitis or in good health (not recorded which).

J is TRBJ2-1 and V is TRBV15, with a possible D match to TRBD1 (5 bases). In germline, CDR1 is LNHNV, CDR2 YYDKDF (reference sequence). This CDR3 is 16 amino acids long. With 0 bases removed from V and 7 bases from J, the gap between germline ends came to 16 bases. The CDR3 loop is CATSRDFGHPENEQFF. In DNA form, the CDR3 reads TGTGCCACCAGCAGAGATTTCGGACACCCCGAGAATGAGCAGTTCTTC.

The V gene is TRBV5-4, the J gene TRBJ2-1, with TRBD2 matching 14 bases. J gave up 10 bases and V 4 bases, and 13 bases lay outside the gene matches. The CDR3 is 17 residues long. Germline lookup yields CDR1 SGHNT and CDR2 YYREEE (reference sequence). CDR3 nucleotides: TGTGCCAGCAGCCCAGGGCGGACTAGCGGGAGGACGGGAGAGCAGTTCTTC. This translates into CASSPGRTSGRTGEQFF.

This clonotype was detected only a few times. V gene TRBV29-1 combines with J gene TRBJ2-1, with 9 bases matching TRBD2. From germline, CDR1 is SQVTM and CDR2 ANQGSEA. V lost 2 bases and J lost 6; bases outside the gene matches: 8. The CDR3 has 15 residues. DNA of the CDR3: TGCAGCGTTGAAAGTTTAGCGGGAGTGGGCAATGAGCAGTTCTTC. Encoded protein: CSVESLAGVGNEQFF.

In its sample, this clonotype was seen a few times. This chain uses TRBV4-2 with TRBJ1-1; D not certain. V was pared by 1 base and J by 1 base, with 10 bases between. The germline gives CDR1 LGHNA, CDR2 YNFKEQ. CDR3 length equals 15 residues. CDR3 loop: CASSQVEQSNTEAFF. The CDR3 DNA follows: TGTGCCAGCAGCCAAGTCGAACAATCGAACACTGAAGCTTTCTTT.

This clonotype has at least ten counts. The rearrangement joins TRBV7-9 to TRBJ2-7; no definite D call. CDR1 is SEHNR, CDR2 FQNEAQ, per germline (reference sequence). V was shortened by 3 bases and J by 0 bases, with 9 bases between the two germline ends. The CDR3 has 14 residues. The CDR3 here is CASSFRTSSYEQYF. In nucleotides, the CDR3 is TGTGCCAGCAGCTTCAGGACGTCCTCCTACGAGCAGTACTTC.

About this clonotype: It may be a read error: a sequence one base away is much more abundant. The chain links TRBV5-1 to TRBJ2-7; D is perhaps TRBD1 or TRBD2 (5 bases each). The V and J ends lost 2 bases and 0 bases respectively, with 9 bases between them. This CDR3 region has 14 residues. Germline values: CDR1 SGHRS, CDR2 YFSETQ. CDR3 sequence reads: CASSFEGSSYEQYF. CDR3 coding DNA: TGCGCCAGCAGCTTTGAGGGGAGCTCCTACGAGCAGTACTTC.

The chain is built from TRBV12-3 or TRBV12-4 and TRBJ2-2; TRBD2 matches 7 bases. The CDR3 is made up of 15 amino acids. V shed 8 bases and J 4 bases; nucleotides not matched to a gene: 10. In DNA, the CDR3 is TGTGCCAGCGGTCGGGCTAGCGGACCCACCGGGGAGCTGTTTTTT. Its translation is CASGRASGPTGELFF.

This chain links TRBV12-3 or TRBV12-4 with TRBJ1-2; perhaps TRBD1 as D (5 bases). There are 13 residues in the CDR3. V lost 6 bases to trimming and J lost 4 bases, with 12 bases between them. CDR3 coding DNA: TGTGCCAGCAGCCCTGACAGTATCTATGGCTACACCTTC. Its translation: CASSPDSIYGYTF.

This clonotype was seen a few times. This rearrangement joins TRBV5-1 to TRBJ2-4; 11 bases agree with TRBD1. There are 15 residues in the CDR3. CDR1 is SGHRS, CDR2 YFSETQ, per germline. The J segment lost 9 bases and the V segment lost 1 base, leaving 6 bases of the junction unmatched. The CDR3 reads CASSLSGQGAFIQYF. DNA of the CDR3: TGCGCCAGCAGCTTGTCTGGACAGGGGGCATTCATTCAGTACTTC.

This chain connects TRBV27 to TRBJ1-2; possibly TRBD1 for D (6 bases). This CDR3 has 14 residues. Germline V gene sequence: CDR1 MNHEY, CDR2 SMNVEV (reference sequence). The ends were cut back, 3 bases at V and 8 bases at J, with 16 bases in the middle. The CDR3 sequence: CASSFDQGLEGYTF. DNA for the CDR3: TGTGCCAGCAGTTTTGATCAGGGGCTAGAGGGCTACACCTTC.

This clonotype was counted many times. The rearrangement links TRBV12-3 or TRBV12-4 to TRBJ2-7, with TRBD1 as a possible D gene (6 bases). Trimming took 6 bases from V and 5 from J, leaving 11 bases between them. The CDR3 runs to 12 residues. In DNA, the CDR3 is TGTGCCAGCAGGAGCAGGGGAGACGAGCAGTACTTC. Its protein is CASRSRGDEQYF.

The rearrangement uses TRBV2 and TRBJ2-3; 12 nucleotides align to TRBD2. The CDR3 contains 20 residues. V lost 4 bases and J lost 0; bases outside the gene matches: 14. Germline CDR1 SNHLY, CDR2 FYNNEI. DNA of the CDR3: TGTGCCAGCAGTGTTGTAACTAGCGGGAGGCAAAACCCTAGCACAGATACGCAGTATTTT. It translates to CASSVVTSGRQNPSTDTQYF.

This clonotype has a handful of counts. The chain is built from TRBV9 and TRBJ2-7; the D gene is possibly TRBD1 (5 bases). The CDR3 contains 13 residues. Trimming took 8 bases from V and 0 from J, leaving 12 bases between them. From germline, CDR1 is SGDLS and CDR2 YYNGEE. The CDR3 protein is CARRQHHSYEQYF. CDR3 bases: TGTGCCAGAAGACAGCATCACTCCTACGAGCAGTACTTC.

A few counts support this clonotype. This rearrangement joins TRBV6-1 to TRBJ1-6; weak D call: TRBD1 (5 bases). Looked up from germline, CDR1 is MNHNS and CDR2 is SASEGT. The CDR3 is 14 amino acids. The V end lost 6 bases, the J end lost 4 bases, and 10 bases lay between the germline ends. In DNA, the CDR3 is TGTGCCAGCAGCCGGGACGGATATAATTCACCCCTCCACTTT. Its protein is CASSRDGYNSPLHF.

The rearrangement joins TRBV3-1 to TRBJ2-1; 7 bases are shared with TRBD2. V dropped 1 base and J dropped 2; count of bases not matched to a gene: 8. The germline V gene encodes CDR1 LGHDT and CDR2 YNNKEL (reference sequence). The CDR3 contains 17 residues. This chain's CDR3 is CASSQVLAGVTYNEQFF. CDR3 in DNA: TGTGCCAGCAGCCAAGTCCTGGCGGGAGTCACCTACAATGAGCAGTTCTTC.

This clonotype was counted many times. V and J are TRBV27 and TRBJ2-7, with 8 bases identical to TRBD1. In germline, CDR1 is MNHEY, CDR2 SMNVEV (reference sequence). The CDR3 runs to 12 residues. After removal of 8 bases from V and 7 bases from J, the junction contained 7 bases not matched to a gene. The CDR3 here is CASSTGVGEQYF. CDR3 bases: TGTGCCAGCTCGACAGGGGTCGGTGAGCAGTACTTC.

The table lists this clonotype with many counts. CDR3 nucleotides: TGCAGCGTTGTTAGCGGGAGGGGTGAGCAGTTCTTC. This codes for CSVVSGRGEQFF. V gene TRBV29-1 combines with J gene TRBJ2-1; 11 bases agree with TRBD2. The CDR3 consists of 12 residues. CDR1 is SQVTM and CDR2 is ANQGSEA in the germline V gene. Trimming at V came to 4 bases and at J to 9 bases, leaving 2 bases not matched to a gene.

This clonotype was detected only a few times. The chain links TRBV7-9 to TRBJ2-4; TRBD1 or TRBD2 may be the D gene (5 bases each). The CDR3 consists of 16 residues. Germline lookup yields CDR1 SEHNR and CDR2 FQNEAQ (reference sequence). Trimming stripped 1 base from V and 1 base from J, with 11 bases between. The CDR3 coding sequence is TGTGCCAGCAGCTTAGACGGGGCCCTGGCCAAAAACATTCAGTACTTC. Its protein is CASSLDGALAKNIQYF.

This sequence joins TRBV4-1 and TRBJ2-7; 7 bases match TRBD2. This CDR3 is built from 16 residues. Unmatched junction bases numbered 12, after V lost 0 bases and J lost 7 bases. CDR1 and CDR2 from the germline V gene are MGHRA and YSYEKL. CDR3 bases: TGCGCCAGCAGCCAAGATTTGGGGGAGGGCCTCTTGGAGCAGTACTTC. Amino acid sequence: CASSQDLGEGLLEQYF.

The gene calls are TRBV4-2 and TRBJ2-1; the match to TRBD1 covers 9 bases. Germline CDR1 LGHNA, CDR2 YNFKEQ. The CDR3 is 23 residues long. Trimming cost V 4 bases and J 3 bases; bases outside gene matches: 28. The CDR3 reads CASSLTGQGPRPSSGGIYNEQFF. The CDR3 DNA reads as TGTGCCAGCAGCCTCACCGGACAGGGGCCAAGGCCTTCTAGCGGAGGTATCTACAATGAGCAGTTCTTC.

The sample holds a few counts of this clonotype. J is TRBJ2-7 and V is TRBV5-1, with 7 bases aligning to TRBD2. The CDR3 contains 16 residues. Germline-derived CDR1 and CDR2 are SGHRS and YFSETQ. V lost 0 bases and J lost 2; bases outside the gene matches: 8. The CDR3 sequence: CASSLDYPGTTYEQYF. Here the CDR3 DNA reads TGCGCCAGCAGCTTGGATTACCCAGGGACTACCTACGAGCAGTACTTC.

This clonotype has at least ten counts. The CDR3 region is CASRGDHYEQYF. CDR3 in DNA: TGTGCCAGCAGAGGGGATCACTACGAGCAGTACTTC. This chain connects TRBV6-5 to TRBJ2-7, with a possible D match to TRBD1 (5 bases). Trimming removed 6 bases from V and 3 bases from J, with 9 bases in between. CDR1 is MNHEY and CDR2 is SVGAGI in the germline V gene. The CDR3 contains 12 residues.

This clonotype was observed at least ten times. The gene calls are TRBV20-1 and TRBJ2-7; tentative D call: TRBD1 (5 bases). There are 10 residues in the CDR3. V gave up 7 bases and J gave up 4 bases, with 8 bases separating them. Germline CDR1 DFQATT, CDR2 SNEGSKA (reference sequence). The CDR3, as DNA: TGCAGTGTTAGGGGTTACGAGCAGTACTTC. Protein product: CSVRGYEQYF.

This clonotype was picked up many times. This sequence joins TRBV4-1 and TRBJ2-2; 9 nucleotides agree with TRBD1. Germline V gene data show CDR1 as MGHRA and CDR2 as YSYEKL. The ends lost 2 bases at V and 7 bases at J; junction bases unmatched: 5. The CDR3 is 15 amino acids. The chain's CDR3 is CASSQLGQGGGELFF. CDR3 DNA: TGCGCCAGCAGCCAACTGGGACAGGGCGGCGGGGAGCTGTTTTTT.

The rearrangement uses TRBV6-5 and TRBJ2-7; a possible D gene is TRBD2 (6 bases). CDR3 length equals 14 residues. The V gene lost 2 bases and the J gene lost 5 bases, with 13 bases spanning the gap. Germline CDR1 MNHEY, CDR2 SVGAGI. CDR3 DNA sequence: TGTGCCAGCAGTTACGGCGGAGGGTTTAACGAGCAGTACTTC. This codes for CASSYGGGFNEQYF.

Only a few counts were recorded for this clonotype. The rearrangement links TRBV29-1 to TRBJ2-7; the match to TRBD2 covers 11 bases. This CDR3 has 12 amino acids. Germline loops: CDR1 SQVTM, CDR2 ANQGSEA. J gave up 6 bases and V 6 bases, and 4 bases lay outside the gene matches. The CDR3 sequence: CSVLAGGGEQYF. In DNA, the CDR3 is TGCAGCGTCCTAGCGGGGGGCGGCGAGCAGTACTTC.

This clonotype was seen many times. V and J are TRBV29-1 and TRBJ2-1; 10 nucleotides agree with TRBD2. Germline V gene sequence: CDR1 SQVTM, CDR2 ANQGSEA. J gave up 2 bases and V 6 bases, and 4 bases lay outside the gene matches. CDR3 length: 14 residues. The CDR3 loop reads CSVRAGGTYNEQFF. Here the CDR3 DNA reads TGCAGCGTAAGAGCGGGAGGGACCTACAATGAGCAGTTCTTC.